The 18 T cell receptor beta chains given below trace back to one sample, sequenced in a study of T-cell reconstitution after alpha-beta-depleted transplantation in children. A TCRbeta library incorporating unique molecular identifiers was prepared. TCRdb recomputed calls from the PCR reads with MiXCR, one row per CDR3 protein. The sample shows hundreds of thousands of distinct CDR3 sequences, around 17% of them seen only once. Sample: PBMCs, mostly from graft donor cells, taken 360 days after TCRalphabeta/CD19-depleted stem cell transplant. All receptors come from a male patient between 5 and 17 years old who had a stem cell transplant for acute lymphoblastic leukemia, so the T cells may come from the graft donor.

The CDR3 loop reads CSVVSGGPTEAFF. CDR3 DNA: TGCAGCGTTGTTAGCGGGGGACCCACTGAAGCTTTCTTT. The rearrangement links TRBV29-1 to TRBJ1-1, with TRBD1 as a possible D gene (5 bases). From germline, CDR1 is SQVTM and CDR2 ANQGSEA. The CDR3 runs 13 residues. Trimming cost V 4 bases and J 4 bases, with 13 bases left between them.

This clonotype was counted between two and nine times. The rearrangement joins TRBV20-1 to TRBJ1-2; D not resolved. This CDR3 region has 13 residues. The germline V gene encodes CDR1 DFQATT and CDR2 SNEGSKA (reference sequence). Trimming stripped 4 bases from V and 5 bases from J, with 14 bases between. The CDR3 protein is CSATDRGVYGYTF. The CDR3 bases are TGCAGTGCTACTGATCGTGGGGTGTATGGCTACACCTTC.

The chain employs TRBV5-1 and TRBJ2-5; maybe TRBD2 (6 bases). Germline assignment: CDR1 SGHRS and CDR2 YFSETQ. The CDR3 sequence is 17 residues long. Trimming removed 0 bases from V and 0 bases from J, with 15 bases in between. The CDR3 here is CASSLGPSELYQETQYF. The CDR3 DNA reads TGCGCCAGCAGCTTGGGCCCTAGCGAGTTGTACCAAGAGACCCAGTACTTC.

In its sample, this clonotype was seen a few times. V usage is TRBV29-1 and J usage is TRBJ2-2; D not certain. This CDR3 region has 14 residues. Trimming pared 5 bases from V and 1 base from J, leaving 11 bases between. Looked up from germline, CDR1 is SQVTM and CDR2 is ANQGSEA. Here the CDR3 DNA reads TGCAGCGTTTCGGTTCAGTTGAACACCGGGGAGCTGTTTTTT. This translates into CSVSVQLNTGELFF.

This chain uses TRBV30 with TRBJ1-1; tentatively, D is TRBD1 (5 bases). Trimming pared 3 bases from V and 6 bases from J, leaving 17 bases between. CDR1 is GTSNPN and CDR2 is SVGIG in the germline V gene (reference sequence). This CDR3 region has 14 residues. The CDR3 loop is CAWRGEARNAEAFF. In DNA, the CDR3 is TGTGCCTGGAGAGGGGAGGCGCGAAACGCTGAAGCTTTCTTT.

CDR3 in DNA: TGTGCCATCAGAAAGCGGGAGGAAACTGAGCAGTTCTTC. This gives the protein CAIRKREETEQFF. The V call is TRBV10-3, the J call TRBJ2-1; 9 positions match TRBD2. CDR3 size: 13 residues. Trimming at V came to 6 bases and at J to 9 bases, leaving 6 bases not matched to a gene. The V gene's germline CDR1 is ENHRY and CDR2 SYGVKD.

This chain connects TRBV30 to TRBJ2-5; no definite D call. Trimming took off 2 bases at V and 1 base at J, with 2 bases between the two ends. Germline V gene sequence: CDR1 GTSNPN, CDR2 SVGIG (reference sequence). This CDR3 comprises 11 residues. The CDR3 DNA follows: TGTGCCTGGAGTTCCCAAGAGACCCAGTACTTC. It codes for CAWSSQETQYF.

Only a few counts were recorded for this clonotype. The V gene is TRBV7-6, the J gene TRBJ2-1, with 8 nucleotides matching TRBD1. CDR1 is SGHVS, CDR2 FNYEAQ, per germline. J gave up 7 bases and V 2 bases, and 7 bases lay outside the gene matches. CDR3 length: 15 amino acids. The CDR3: CASSLPQRTGNEQFF. DNA for the CDR3: TGTGCCAGCAGCTTACCCCAGCGGACAGGGAATGAGCAGTTCTTC.

J is TRBJ1-2 and V is TRBV27; 10 nucleotides match TRBD1. Per germline, CDR1 MNHEY and CDR2 SMNVEV (reference sequence). The ends lost 6 bases at V and 6 bases at J; junction bases unmatched: 16. This CDR3 has 17 amino acids. The DNA for the CDR3 is TGTGCCAGCAGCCGTACCGGGACAGGGGCAGCTCGGAATGGCTACACCTTC. Translated: CASSRTGTGAARNGYTF.

This chain connects TRBV24-1 to TRBJ2-3, with TRBD2 matching over 8 bases. The V gene's germline CDR1 is KGHDR and CDR2 SFDVKD. The ends lost 4 bases at V and 2 bases at J; junction bases unmatched: 7. The length of the CDR3 is 16 residues. The CDR3 reads CATSDPRLAPTDTQYF. Here the CDR3 DNA reads TGTGCCACCAGTGACCCAAGACTAGCGCCCACAGATACGCAGTATTTT.

The V call is TRBV2, the J call TRBJ2-1, with 10 bases that match TRBD2. This CDR3 is 14 amino acids long. Germline V gene data show CDR1 as SNHLY and CDR2 as FYNNEI. V dropped 8 bases and J dropped 3; count of bases not matched to a gene: 4. CDR3 sequence (DNA): TGTGCCAGCCTAAGCGGGAGGGTCTACAATGAGCAGTTCTTC. This sequence encodes CASLSGRVYNEQFF.

The chain has TRBV15 and TRBJ1-2; D unclear. The length of the CDR3 is 20 residues. Germline V gives CDR1 LNHNV, CDR2 YYDKDF (reference sequence). V gave up 1 base and J gave up 3 bases, with 27 bases separating them. This CDR3 is CATSRGRVTSQHPRDYGYTF. The CDR3 DNA reads as TGTGCCACCAGCAGAGGTCGGGTAACTAGCCAACATCCCCGAGACTATGGCTACACCTTC.

This clonotype was detected ten times or more. CDR3 bases: TGTGCCAGCAGTTCACGTGGACGGAACAATGAGCAGTTCTTC. This codes for CASSSRGRNNEQFF. The chain couples TRBV6-5 to TRBJ2-1, with D unresolved. The CDR3 has 14 amino acids. Trimming left V 4 bases short and J 5 bases short, with 12 bases between. The germline CDR1 and CDR2 sequences are MNHEY and SVGAGI.

This chain links TRBV15 with TRBJ2-7, with no clear D. Trimming removed 0 bases from V and 0 bases from J, with 6 bases in between. The CDR3 extends over 14 amino acids. CDR1 LNHNV and CDR2 YYDKDF come from the germline V gene (reference sequence). The CDR3 bases are TGTGCCACCAGCAGAGATCTCGACTCCTACGAGCAGTACTTC. Residues: CATSRDLDSYEQYF.

This clonotype appeared a few times. The chain couples TRBV3-1 to TRBJ2-7; D possibly uses TRBD1 or TRBD2 (5 bases each). Germline assignment: CDR1 LGHDT and CDR2 YNNKEL (reference sequence). This CDR3 is 14 amino acids long. V was cut by 3 bases and J by 3 bases, with 12 bases left in between. The CDR3 protein is CASSQYSGSYEQYF. The CDR3 coding sequence is TGTGCCAGCAGCCAGTATTCAGGGAGCTACGAGCAGTACTTC.

This clonotype showed up many times. The V gene is TRBV10-3, the J gene TRBJ2-5; D gene unclear. The length of the CDR3 is 12 residues. CDR1 is ENHRY and CDR2 is SYGVKD in the germline V gene. V lost 4 bases and J lost 1, with 4 bases in between. CDR3 DNA sequence: TGTGCCATCAGTGCTGGCCAAGAGACCCAGTACTTC. Encoded protein: CAISAGQETQYF.

The sample holds a few counts of this clonotype. CDR3 in DNA: TGTGCCAGCAGCTCGAGGACAGGGCCAGATCAGCCCCAGCATTTT. It codes for CASSSRTGPDQPQHF. The rearrangement links TRBV5-6 to TRBJ1-5; 8 bases map to TRBD1. The germline V gene has CDR1 SGHDT and CDR2 YYEEEE. Germline trimming cut 3 bases from V and 5 bases from J; bases unmatched to any gene: 7. The CDR3 runs to 15 residues.

There are many counts of this clonotype. The J gene is TRBJ2-1, the V gene TRBV5-1; 7 bases match TRBD1. The CDR3 has 15 residues. Germline V gene lookup returns CDR1 SGHRS and CDR2 YFSETQ. Trimming at V came to 1 base and at J to 1 base, leaving 2 bases not matched to a gene. CDR3: CASSLWDSSYNEQFF. CDR3 sequence (DNA): TGCGCCAGCAGCTTGTGGGACAGTTCCTACAATGAGCAGTTCTTC. Combining the CDR3 with reference TRBV5-1 and TRBJ2-1 gives the whole variable domain KAGVTQTPRYLIKTRGQQVTLSCSPISGHRSVSWYQQTPGQGLQFLFEYFSETQRNKGNFPGRFSGRQFSNSRSEMNVSTLELGDSALYLCASSLWDSSYNEQFFGPGTRLTVL.